Shown below are 19 T cell receptor beta chains from a single sample sequenced in a study of cytotoxic CD8 clonotypes in ibrutinib-treated CLL. Clones were read by immunoSEQ multiplex PCR, and TCRdb kept only the in-frame ones, dropping some. The sample holds hundreds of thousands of clones; roughly 74% are singletons and the top ten take roughly 14%. Source: PBMCs, taken after 24 months of ibrutinib treatment. The receptors shown here come from a human donor with chronic lymphocytic leukemia.

This chain links TRBV6-5 with TRBJ2-7; 12 bases match TRBD1. Germline V gives CDR1 MNHEY, CDR2 SVGAGI. This CDR3 is built from 15 residues. The V segment lost 6 bases and the J segment 7 bases; nucleotides outside the gene matches: 10. CDR3 nucleotide sequence: TGTGCCAGCAGCCCCGGGACAGGGGGCGCGGGGGAGCAGTACTTC. Translating it yields CASSPGTGGAGEQYF.

The table lists this clone with a count of one. The V gene is TRBV7-3, the J gene TRBJ2-1; D perhaps matches TRBD2 (5 bases). Trimming cost V 4 bases and J 12 bases, with 16 bases left between them. The germline CDR1 and CDR2 sequences are SGHTA and FQGTGA. The length of the CDR3 is 13 residues. The CDR3 DNA is TGTGCCAGCAGCTCAACACCGGGATTAAGGCAGTTCTTC. As protein: CASSSTPGLRQFF.

This rearrangement joins TRBV5-1 to TRBJ2-7; 12 positions agree with TRBD1. There are 20 residues in the CDR3. With 4 bases clipped from V and 2 bases from J, the junction kept 19 bases outside the gene matches. Germline CDR1 is SGHRS and CDR2 is YFSETQ. CDR3 sequence (DNA): TGCGCCAGCAGCGGGAACCGGGACAGGGGGCCTAGCGGGCGAGCCTACGAGCAGTACTTC. This sequence encodes CASSGNRDRGPSGRAYEQYF.

The chain links TRBV30 to TRBJ1-1; perhaps TRBD1 as D (5 bases). The CDR3 sequence is 15 residues long. CDR1 is GTSNPN, CDR2 SVGIG, per germline (reference sequence). Deletions cut 0 bases from V and 0 bases from J, with 11 bases between. CDR3 sequence: CAWSVLGLVNTEAFF. The DNA of the CDR3 is TGTGCCTGGAGTGTACTGGGGCTCGTGAACACTGAAGCTTTCTTT.

This clone appeared a few times. The V call is TRBV15, the J call TRBJ1-5; tentative D call: TRBD1 (5 bases). V was pared by 0 bases and J by 2 bases, with 8 bases between. Looked up from germline, CDR1 is LNHNV and CDR2 is YYDKDF (reference sequence). The CDR3 runs to 15 residues. CDR3 sequence reads: CATSRDPGGNQPQHF. The CDR3, as DNA: TGTGCCACCAGCAGAGATCCGGGGGGCAATCAGCCCCAGCATTTT.

In this sample, this clone turned up once. V usage is TRBV28 and J usage is TRBJ2-7; TRBD1 matches 7 bases. The J segment lost 5 bases and the V segment lost 7 bases, leaving 14 bases of the junction unmatched. Germline assignment: CDR1 MDHEN and CDR2 SYDVKM. The length of the CDR3 is 15 residues. CDR3 loop: CASTLSSTGSNEQYF. The CDR3 DNA reads as TGTGCCAGCACCCTTTCCTCGACAGGGTCGAACGAGCAGTACTTC. Complete variable domain (other parts from reference TRBV28 and TRBJ2-7): DVKVTQSSRYLVKRTGEKVFLECVQDMDHENMFWYRQDPGLGLRLIYFSYDVKMKEKGDIPEGYSVSREKKERFSLILESASTNQTSMYLCASTLSSTGSNEQYFGPGTRLTVT.

The genes are TRBV7-3 and TRBJ2-1, with 11 positions matching TRBD2. Trimming removed 5 bases from V and 7 bases from J; junction bases left unmatched: 7. The CDR3 is made up of 15 amino acids. Germline V gene lookup returns CDR1 SGHTA and CDR2 FQGTGA. CDR3 sequence reads: CASSLGTSGRNEQFF. The CDR3 region has the DNA TGTGCCAGCAGCCTAGGGACTAGCGGACGGAATGAGCAGTTCTTC. The whole variable domain, filled in from reference TRBV7-3 and TRBJ2-1, reads GAGVSQTPSNKVTEKGKYVELRCDPISGHTALYWYRQSLGQGPEFLIYFQGTGAADDSGLPNDRFFAVRPEGSVSTLKIQRTERGDSAVYLCASSLGTSGRNEQFFGPGTRLTVL.

The chain is built from TRBV2 and TRBJ2-1; possibly TRBD2 for D (5 bases). Deletions cut 1 base from V and 1 base from J, with 11 bases between. Germline-derived CDR1 and CDR2 are SNHLY and FYNNEI. The CDR3 is 16 residues long. The CDR3: CASSEELTKSYNEQFF. For the CDR3, the DNA is TGTGCCAGCAGTGAAGAATTGACTAAATCCTACAATGAGCAGTTCTTC.

CDR3 amino acids: CASRWGVQPQHF. CDR3 in DNA: TGTGCCAGCAGGTGGGGCGTTCAGCCCCAGCATTTT. This chain joins TRBV28 and TRBJ1-5, with a possible D match to TRBD1 (5 bases). The germline V gene has CDR1 MDHEN and CDR2 SYDVKM. This CDR3 spans 12 amino acids. The V gene lost 6 bases and the J gene lost 6 bases, with 9 bases spanning the gap.

This chain links TRBV27 with TRBJ2-3; D not resolved. V shed 5 bases and J shed 9 bases, with 12 bases lying between them. The germline V gene has CDR1 MNHEY and CDR2 SMNVEV (reference sequence). This CDR3 region has 12 residues. CDR3 in amino acids: CASSPTGHTQYF. The CDR3 DNA reads TGTGCCAGCAGTCCCACTGGTCACACGCAGTATTTT.

The chain combines TRBV20-1 with TRBJ2-5; D not certain. Trimming took off 7 bases at V and 6 bases at J, with 12 bases between the two ends. In germline, CDR1 is DFQATT, CDR2 SNEGSKA (reference sequence). This CDR3 is 11 amino acids long. The CDR3 sequence: CSVETRKTQYF. CDR3 nucleotide sequence: TGCAGTGTCGAGACGAGGAAGACCCAGTACTTC.

This chain connects TRBV19 to TRBJ2-3, with D unclear. Germline V gives CDR1 LNHDA, CDR2 SQIVND (reference sequence). Between the trimmed V and J ends, which lost 3 bases and 0 bases, there was a span of 7 bases. The CDR3 runs to 14 residues. The CDR3, as DNA: TGTGCCAGTAGTATGTTAGACAGCACAGATACGCAGTATTTT. This gives the protein CASSMLDSTDTQYF.

The rearrangement uses TRBV20-1 and TRBJ2-1, with D possibly TRBD2 on 5 matching bases. Germline CDR1 and CDR2: DFQATT and SNEGSKA (reference sequence). This CDR3 is built from 11 residues. Trimming took off 3 bases at V and 7 bases at J, with 7 bases between the two ends. The CDR3 region has the DNA TGCAGTGCTAGTGAGGGAAATGAGCAGTTCTTC. It translates to CSASEGNEQFF.

This chain links TRBV29-1 with TRBJ2-7; a possible D gene is TRBD2 (7 bases). Between the trimmed V and J ends, which lost 7 bases and 3 bases, there was a span of 22 bases. The germline V gene encodes CDR1 SQVTM and CDR2 ANQGSEA. The CDR3 extends over 15 amino acids. CDR3 in DNA: TGCAGCGCCAGCGGGAATCCGCAGGGGAGCTACGAGCAGTACTTC. Residues: CSASGNPQGSYEQYF.

This chain uses TRBV7-6 with TRBJ2-1, with a tentative D call TRBD2 (5 bases). Trimming removed 1 base at V and 4 bases at J, with 17 bases between. This CDR3 region has 17 residues. Germline CDR1 is SGHVS and CDR2 is FNYEAQ. CDR3: CASSLDSPAVKYNEQFF. DNA for the CDR3: TGTGCCAGCAGCTTAGATAGTCCAGCGGTGAAATACAATGAGCAGTTCTTC.

This chain connects TRBV7-8 to TRBJ2-2; the D is unclear. V shed 1 base and J shed 7 bases, with 7 bases lying between them. The CDR3 runs to 13 residues. Germline V gene lookup returns CDR1 SGHVS and CDR2 FQNEAQ. CDR3 DNA sequence: TGTGCCAGCAGCTTAGATCCAGTCGGGGAGCTGTTTTTT. Protein product: CASSLDPVGELFF.

The chain combines TRBV7-9 with TRBJ1-2; unclear D gene. The CDR3 consists of 16 residues. V was shortened by 4 bases and J by 5 bases, with 20 bases between the two germline ends. From germline, CDR1 is SEHNR and CDR2 FQNEAQ (reference sequence). The CDR3 DNA reads TGTGCCAGCAGCTACCGCGGCCAAGCGCAGCAATATGGCTACACCTTC. Protein: CASSYRGQAQQYGYTF. Variable domain in full (rest from reference TRBV7-9 and TRBJ1-2): DTGVSQNPRHKITKRGQNVTFRCDPISEHNRLYWYRQTLGQGPEFLTYFQNEAQLEKSRLLSDRFSAERPKGSFSTLEIQRTEQGDSAMYLCASSYRGQAQQYGYTFGSGTRLTVV.

V usage is TRBV2 and J usage is TRBJ2-1; D is ambiguous. The CDR3 loop spans 14 amino acids. Trimming removed 9 bases at V and 9 bases at J, with 21 bases between. Germline CDR1 reads SNHLY; CDR2 reads FYNNEI. CDR3 amino acids: CASALKLAGVEQFF. The CDR3, as DNA: TGTGCCAGTGCCCTTAAACTGGCTGGGGTTGAGCAGTTCTTC.

The sample holds one count of this clone. The V gene is TRBV7-6, the J gene TRBJ1-2, with 8 bases matching TRBD1. CDR1 and CDR2 from the germline V gene are SGHVS and FNYEAQ. The CDR3 is 14 residues long. J gave up 7 bases and V 8 bases, and 12 bases lay outside the gene matches. The CDR3 coding sequence is TGTGCCAGCTTTGGGCCAGGGGGCGGATCTGGCTACACCTTC. It translates to CASFGPGGGSGYTF.